The next 32 T cell receptor beta chains were all read from a single sample in a study of shared clonotypes between healthy human individuals. Sequencing was performed with immunoSEQ multiplex PCR; in TCRdb, only in-frame clones are kept and a portion is missing. The table shows around 2.1 million clones, with approximately 94% occurring only once. Sequenced input: naive CD4+ T cells sorted from blood. Sample subset: CD45RA+ positively selected. Source of these receptors: a man between 18 and 35 years old in good health.

The chain carries TRBV9 and TRBJ1-4, with TRBD1 matching over 8 bases. V shed 4 bases and J 5 bases; nucleotides not matched to a gene: 7. This CDR3 spans 15 amino acids. Germline values: CDR1 SGDLS, CDR2 YYNGEE. The CDR3 nucleotides are TGTGCCAGCAGCCCCCGACAGGGGTACAATGAAAAACTGTTTTTT. Its protein product is CASSPRQGYNEKLFF.

This chain links TRBV6-6 with TRBJ1-1; D remains ambiguous. The CDR3 has 14 residues. Germline V gives CDR1 MNHNY, CDR2 SVGAGI (reference sequence). V lost 6 bases and J lost 0, with 11 bases in between. The CDR3: CASSSRVMNTEAFF. DNA for the CDR3: TGTGCCAGCAGCTCTCGGGTCATGAACACTGAAGCTTTCTTT.

This clone was recorded only once. The genes are TRBV30 and TRBJ1-2; maybe TRBD1 (5 bases). V lost 3 bases to trimming and J lost 8 bases, with 16 bases between them. The CDR3 spans 13 residues. The germline CDR1 and CDR2 sequences are GTSNPN and SVGIG (reference sequence). This CDR3 is CAWSPDGTWGYTF. CDR3 sequence (DNA): TGTGCCTGGAGCCCAGATGGGACGTGGGGCTACACCTTC.

With regard to this clone: Different DNA sequences within this sample yield the same CDR3. V and J are TRBV6-1 and TRBJ2-7, with 7 bases lining up with TRBD1. The CDR3 consists of 15 residues. The V and J ends lost 0 bases and 0 bases, in that order; junction bases with no gene match: 2. Germline V gene data show CDR1 as MNHNS and CDR2 as SASEGT. CDR3 DNA: TGTGCCAGCAGTGAAGCAGGGACAGTCTCCTACGAGCAGTACTTC. This encodes CASSEAGTVSYEQYF.

V and J are TRBV28 and TRBJ2-7; D unresolved. The germline V and J ends were trimmed by 6 bases and 4 bases, with 19 bases remaining between them. Germline V gene sequence: CDR1 MDHEN, CDR2 SYDVKM. The CDR3 spans 15 residues. CDR3 loop: CASSPHWELLYEQYF. DNA for the CDR3: TGTGCCAGCAGCCCCCATTGGGAATTGCTTTACGAGCAGTACTTC.

The chain is built from TRBV6-1 and TRBJ1-3, with D hard to call. The V gene lost 6 bases and the J gene lost 0 bases, with 6 bases spanning the gap. The CDR3 is 13 residues long. Germline V gene sequence: CDR1 MNHNS, CDR2 SASEGT. The CDR3 is CASRPVSGNTIYF. CDR3 nucleotides: TGTGCCAGCAGACCCGTCTCTGGAAACACCATATATTTT.

V gene TRBV18 combines with J gene TRBJ2-3, with D perhaps matching TRBD1 (6 bases). V lost 4 bases, J lost 4 bases, and 18 bases lay in between. Germline V gene lookup returns CDR1 KGHSH and CDR2 LQKENI. The CDR3 is made up of 16 amino acids. The CDR3 region has the DNA TGTGCCAGCTCACAACAGGGTTTATCTGGTTCAGATACGCAGTATTTT. This translates into CASSQQGLSGSDTQYF.

Only a few counts were recorded for this clone. The CDR3, as DNA: TGCAGTGCTAGCGGAGGGCCTGAAGCTTTCTTT. Residues: CSASGGPEAFF. J is TRBJ1-1 and V is TRBV20-1; D call uncertain. Looked up from germline, CDR1 is DFQATT and CDR2 is SNEGSKA (reference sequence). The CDR3 runs 11 residues. Between the trimmed V and J ends, which lost 3 bases and 6 bases, there was a span of 8 bases.

V and J are TRBV5-6 and TRBJ2-3; either TRBD1 or TRBD2 may supply D (7 bases each). Deletions cut 0 bases from V and 1 base from J, with 15 bases between. Germline CDR1 reads SGHDT; CDR2 reads YYEEEE. CDR3 length equals 17 residues. CDR3 region: CASSLDRGGSRTDTQYF. The DNA of the CDR3 is TGTGCCAGCAGCTTGGACAGGGGAGGGTCCCGCACAGATACGCAGTATTTT.

The chain is built from TRBV7-8 and TRBJ1-4; maybe TRBD1 (5 bases). This CDR3 spans 15 amino acids. Germline V gives CDR1 SGHVS, CDR2 FQNEAQ. Between the trimmed V and J ends, which lost 5 bases and 6 bases, there was a span of 16 bases. The CDR3 DNA is TGTGCCAGCAGCCCGAGGGGACGAAGTGATGAAAAACTGTTTTTT. It yields the protein CASSPRGRSDEKLFF. Looking up the rest from reference TRBV7-8 and TRBJ1-4 gives the full variable domain: GAGVSQSPRYKVAKRGQDVALRCDPISGHVSLFWYQQALGQGPEFLTYFQNEAQLDKSGLPSDRFFAERPEGSVSTLKIQRTQQEDSAVYLCASSPRGRSDEKLFFGSGTQLSVL.

J is TRBJ1-4 and V is TRBV29-1; 7 bases match TRBD1. The V gene's germline CDR1 is SQVTM and CDR2 ANQGSEA. J gave up 0 bases and V 5 bases, and 3 bases lay outside the gene matches. CDR3 size: 14 residues. As DNA, the CDR3 is TGCAGCGTTATTGGACAGGCAACTAATGAAAAACTGTTTTTT. Translated, it gives CSVIGQATNEKLFF.

This clone showed up just once. CDR3 loop: CAWSVGGRSGNTIYF. The CDR3 DNA reads TGTGCCTGGAGTGTGGGCGGGAGAAGTGGAAACACCATATATTTT. The genes are TRBV30 and TRBJ1-3; no clear D. Germline CDR1 and CDR2: GTSNPN and SVGIG (reference sequence). The CDR3 covers 15 residues. V dropped 0 bases and J dropped 3 bases, with 12 bases sitting between them.

On this clone: Other nucleotide sequences from this sample produce the same CDR3. V gene TRBV28 combines with J gene TRBJ1-2, with D perhaps matching TRBD1 (6 bases). V lost 5 bases to trimming and J lost 8 bases, with 12 bases between them. Germline V gives CDR1 MDHEN, CDR2 SYDVKM. The CDR3 sequence is 12 residues long. This chain's CDR3 is CASSLQGRGYTF. CDR3 nucleotides: TGTGCCAGCAGTCTACAGGGCCGGGGCTACACCTTC.

The chain combines TRBV6-5 with TRBJ2-1; weak D call: TRBD1 (5 bases). The CDR3 consists of 14 residues. CDR1 is MNHEY and CDR2 is SVGAGI in the germline V gene. V gave up 2 bases and J gave up 6 bases, with 11 bases separating them. CDR3 sequence reads: CASSYMSRVNEQFF. CDR3 DNA: TGTGCCAGCAGTTACATGTCCAGGGTCAATGAGCAGTTCTTC.

The chain couples TRBV19 to TRBJ2-5; 7 bases match TRBD1. Losses at the gene ends were 8 bases for V and 4 bases for J; bases not matched to a gene: 10. The CDR3 consists of 14 residues. Looked up from germline, CDR1 is LNHDA and CDR2 is SQIVND (reference sequence). CDR3 DNA sequence: TGTGCCAGTCAAGGCACAGGGGTGAGAGAGACCCAGTACTTC. Translating it yields CASQGTGVRETQYF.

The rearrangement links TRBV30 to TRBJ2-2, with D possibly matching TRBD1 (6 bases). The CDR3 has 14 residues. V was pared by 5 bases and J by 6 bases, with 16 bases between. Germline lookup yields CDR1 GTSNPN and CDR2 SVGIG (reference sequence). CDR3 in amino acids: CAWYTGMGPGELFF. In nucleotides, the CDR3 is TGTGCCTGGTATACAGGGATGGGCCCCGGGGAGCTGTTTTTT. Combining the CDR3 with reference TRBV30 and TRBJ2-2 gives the whole variable domain SQTIHQWPATLVQPVGSPLSLECTVEGTSNPNLYWYRQAAGRGLQLLFYSVGIGQISSEVPQNLSASRPQDRQFILSSKKLLLSDSGFYLCAWYTGMGPGELFFGEGSRLTVL.

This clone was counted only a few times. The chain employs TRBV14 and TRBJ1-1; D is undetermined. Germline CDR1 SGHDN, CDR2 FVKESK. Trimming stripped 6 bases from V and 0 bases from J, with 17 bases between. The CDR3 contains 16 residues. The CDR3 DNA reads as TGTGCCAGCAGGTCCGATGGAGGCAGACTGAACACTGAAGCTTTCTTT. Translation gives CASRSDGGRLNTEAFF.

J is TRBJ1-2 and V is TRBV19; D ambiguous. The CDR3 extends over 13 amino acids. Germline assignment: CDR1 LNHDA and CDR2 SQIVND (reference sequence). V was shortened by 6 bases and J by 0 bases, with 8 bases between the two germline ends. The CDR3 loop reads CASRVGTNYGYTF. The CDR3 DNA reads as TGTGCCAGTAGAGTCGGAACTAACTATGGCTACACCTTC.

The rearrangement uses TRBV10-3 and TRBJ1-1; D gene unclear. The germline V gene encodes CDR1 ENHRY and CDR2 SYGVKD. The CDR3 contains 14 residues. Trimming cost V 0 bases and J 0 bases, with 5 bases left between them. The CDR3 sequence: CAISESTLNTEAFF. For the CDR3, the DNA is TGTGCCATCAGTGAGTCTACACTGAACACTGAAGCTTTCTTT.

About this clone: The same CDR3 arises from other DNA sequences in this sample as well. This rearrangement joins TRBV7-2 to TRBJ2-7, with 9 bases fitting TRBD1. The CDR3 is 15 residues long. J was trimmed by 4 bases and V by 1 base; bases with no gene match: 5. Germline CDR1 SGHTA, CDR2 FQGNSA. DNA of the CDR3: TGTGCCAGCAGCTTAGTGGGGACAGGGACATACGAGCAGTACTTC. This encodes CASSLVGTGTYEQYF.

A single count supports this clone. The junction departs from the called germline gene at one end, perhaps through a read error. This CDR3 is also generated by other DNA sequences in the sample. The rearrangement links TRBV30 to TRBJ2-1; tentative D call: TRBD1 (7 bases). The CDR3 is made up of 14 amino acids. Germline CDR1 reads GTSNPN; CDR2 reads SVGIG (reference sequence). The CDR3 spells CAWREGARTVEQFF. The CDR3 DNA reads as TGTGCCTGGAGGGAGGGGGCCCGGACGGTTGAGCAATTCTTC. Full variable domain (rest looked up from reference TRBV30 and TRBJ2-1): SQTIHQWPATLVQPVGSPLSLECTVEGTSNPNLYWYRQAAGRGLQLLFYSVGIGQISSEVPQNLSASRPQDRQFILSSKKLLLSDSGFYLCAWREGARTVEQFFGPGTRLTVL.

V is TRBV30 and J is TRBJ2-5; TRBD2 matches at 14 bases. The V segment lost 0 bases and the J segment 4 bases; nucleotides outside the gene matches: 22. The CDR3 covers 22 residues. Germline V gene sequence: CDR1 GTSNPN, CDR2 SVGIG (reference sequence). The CDR3 DNA follows: TGTGCCTGGAGTGTATCTAGGGGTATGGGGACTAGCGGGGGCGTTGCGAGAGAGACCCAGTACTTC. Translation: CAWSVSRGMGTSGGVARETQYF.

This chain links TRBV2 with TRBJ2-3; no firm D call. CDR1 and CDR2 (germline): SNHLY, FYNNEI. This CDR3 is 12 amino acids long. V was trimmed by 7 bases and J by 5 bases, leaving 10 bases between them. The CDR3 DNA reads as TGTGCCAGCAAGAGCGTCGGAGATACGCAGTATTTT. This translates into CASKSVGDTQYF.

The J gene is TRBJ1-1, the V gene TRBV11-2, with D tentatively TRBD1 (5 bases). This CDR3 spans 14 amino acids. The germline V and J ends were trimmed by 3 bases and 7 bases, with 15 bases remaining between them. Germline CDR1 SGHAT, CDR2 FQNNGV. Here the CDR3 reads CASSFNGRGGEAFF. In DNA, the CDR3 is TGTGCCAGCAGCTTCAACGGGCGGGGGGGTGAAGCTTTCTTT.

The J gene is TRBJ2-5, the V gene TRBV30, with 8 bases fitting TRBD1. CDR1 GTSNPN and CDR2 SVGIG come from the germline V gene (reference sequence). This CDR3 region has 13 residues. Germline trimming cut 4 bases from V and 8 bases from J; bases unmatched to any gene: 9. The CDR3 DNA sequence: TGTGCCTGGACTCCCCCCAGGGGGCATACCCAGTACTTC. It codes for CAWTPPRGHTQYF.

Note on this clone: The same CDR3 arises from other DNA sequences in this sample as well. The chain is built from TRBV5-1 and TRBJ1-1, with TRBD1 matching 8 bases. This CDR3 comprises 14 residues. V was clipped by 2 bases and J by 5 bases; unmatched bases: 5. Germline V CDR1 and CDR2: SGHRS, YFSETQ. The CDR3 sequence is CASSFDRGGTEAFF. The CDR3 nucleotides read TGCGCCAGCAGCTTCGACAGGGGAGGGACTGAAGCTTTCTTT.

V is TRBV4-3 and J is TRBJ2-2, with unresolved D. Between the trimmed V and J ends, which lost 1 base and 3 bases, there was a span of 6 bases. This CDR3 region has 14 residues. Per germline, CDR1 LGHNA and CDR2 YSLEER. The DNA of the CDR3 is TGCGCCAGCAGCCAAGCGGGCCACACCGGGGAGCTGTTTTTT. This sequence encodes CASSQAGHTGELFF.

This clone was seen a single time. J is TRBJ1-2 and V is TRBV30; D is uncertain. CDR1 is GTSNPN, CDR2 SVGIG, per germline (reference sequence). Trimming removed 0 bases from V and 0 bases from J, with 14 bases in between. The CDR3 covers 16 residues. CDR3: CAWSVPGEGPNYGYTF. Written as DNA, the CDR3 is TGTGCCTGGAGTGTACCTGGAGAGGGTCCTAACTATGGCTACACCTTC.

The rearrangement links TRBV6-1 to TRBJ1-1; 8 positions match TRBD1. CDR3 length equals 17 residues. The germline V gene encodes CDR1 MNHNS and CDR2 SASEGT. V gave up 4 bases and J gave up 0 bases; unmatched junction bases: 10. Written as DNA, the CDR3 is TGTGCCAGCAGTGCCGCCCCCCGACAGGGGTTGAACACTGAAGCTTTCTTT. This encodes CASSAAPRQGLNTEAFF.

This clone is a singleton in its sample. This chain uses TRBV6-1 with TRBJ2-3; D is perhaps TRBD1 or TRBD2 (6 bases each). Germline values: CDR1 MNHNS, CDR2 SASEGT. V lost 1 base and J 3 bases, leaving 8 bases between the germline ends. CDR3 length: 14 amino acids. CDR3 protein: CASSEEGGTDTQYF. The DNA of the CDR3 is TGTGCCAGCAGTGAAGAGGGGGGTACAGATACGCAGTATTTT.

A word on this clone: Other DNA sequences from this sample encode an identical CDR3 as well. J is TRBJ2-3 and V is TRBV4-3; 8 bases agree with TRBD2. The length of the CDR3 is 15 residues. With V trimmed by 6 bases and J by 0 bases, 5 bases remained unmatched. Looked up from germline, CDR1 is LGHNA and CDR2 is YSLEER. Here the CDR3 DNA reads TGCGCCAGCAGTCAAACTAGCGGTAGCACAGATACGCAGTATTTT. Translating gives CASSQTSGSTDTQYF.

The DNA for the CDR3 is TGTGCCAGCAGGTGGACTAGCGGGACGAATGAGCAGTTCTTC. It codes for CASRWTSGTNEQFF. The chain has TRBV6-6 and TRBJ2-1; 12 nucleotides match TRBD2. The CDR3 covers 14 residues. Germline-derived CDR1 and CDR2 are MNHNY and SVGAGI (reference sequence). Trimming took 6 bases from V and 7 from J; bases not matched to a gene: 4.